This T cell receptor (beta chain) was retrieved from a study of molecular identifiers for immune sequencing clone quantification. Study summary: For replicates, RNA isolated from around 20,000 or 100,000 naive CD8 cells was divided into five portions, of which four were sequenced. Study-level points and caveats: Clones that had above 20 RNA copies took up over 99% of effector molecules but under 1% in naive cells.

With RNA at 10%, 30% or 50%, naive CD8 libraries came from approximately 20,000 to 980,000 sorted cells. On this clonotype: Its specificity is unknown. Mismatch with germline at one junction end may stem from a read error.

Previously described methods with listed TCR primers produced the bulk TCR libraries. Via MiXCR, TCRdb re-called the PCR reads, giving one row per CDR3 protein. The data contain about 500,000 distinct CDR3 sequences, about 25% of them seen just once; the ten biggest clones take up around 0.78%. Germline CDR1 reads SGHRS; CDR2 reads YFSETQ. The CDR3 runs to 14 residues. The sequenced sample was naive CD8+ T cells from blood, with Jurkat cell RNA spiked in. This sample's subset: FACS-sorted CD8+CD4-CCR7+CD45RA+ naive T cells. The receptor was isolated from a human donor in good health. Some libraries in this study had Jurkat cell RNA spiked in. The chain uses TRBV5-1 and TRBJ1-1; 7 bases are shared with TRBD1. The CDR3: CASSLGTANTKAFF. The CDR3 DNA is TGCGCCAGCAGCCTCGGGACAGCTAACACTAAAGCTTTCTTT.